The next 2 T cell receptor beta chains were all read from a single sample in a study of shared clonotypes between healthy human individuals. Libraries were prepared by immunoSEQ multiplex PCR; TCRdb keeps only in-frame clonotypes and omits some of them. This table has 470,000 or so clones, approximately 80% appearing once. Sequencing was performed on PBMCs. The origin of the receptors is a woman aged 35 to 49 in good health. Some clones in this sample may be carry-over from other donors' samples.

The table lists this clone with a few counts. The chain has TRBV4-1 and TRBJ2-3, with 7 bases lining up with TRBD1. Germline trimming cut 5 bases from V and 2 bases from J; bases unmatched to any gene: 4. CDR1 and CDR2 from the germline V gene are MGHRA and YSYEKL. CDR3 size: 14 residues. This CDR3 is CASSRDRVTDTQYF. For the CDR3, the DNA is TGCGCCAGCAGCAGAGACAGGGTCACAGATACGCAGTATTTT.

The gene calls are TRBV7-2 and TRBJ1-2; no firm D call. The germline gives CDR1 SGHTA, CDR2 FQGNSA. This CDR3 spans 14 amino acids. V lost 7 bases and J 0 bases, leaving 12 bases between the germline ends. The CDR3, as DNA: TGTGCCAGCACCAATCCAAACGCTAACTATGGCTACACCTTC. Encoded protein: CASTNPNANYGYTF.